These T cell receptor beta chains were read from a single sample in a study of blood T cell repertoires in COVID-19. Here immunoSEQ multiplex PCR was the method, and the copy in TCRdb shows in-frame clones only, minus some. The sample has 150,000 to 200,000 clones, about 80% seen once. The sequenced material came from peripheral blood. These receptors all come from a man aged 60-69 years with acute or convalescent COVID-19. The CDR3 runs from the conserved cysteine through the conserved F or W. D genes are given only for firm matches. Size is omitted from some rows. Given values are once, few, many or a class for expanded clones.

V	J	size	D	DNA	CDR3
TRBV5-4	TRBJ1-2	.	TRBD1	TGTGCCAGCAGCTTGAGGGGGCTACAGGGGTCCTATGGCTACACCTTC	CASSLRGLQGSYGYTF
TRBV6-2/TRBV6-3	TRBJ2-6	few	.	TGTGCCAGCAGTTACCGTCTTTCCGGGGCCAACGTCCTGACTTTC	CASSYRLSGANVLTF
TRBV29-1	TRBJ1-6	once	TRBD1	TGCAGCGCTTGGGACAGGGGGTATAATTCACCCCTCCACTTT	CSAWDRGYNSPLHF
TRBV6-1	TRBJ1-2	.	TRBD1	TGTGCCAGCAGTGAACTCAGGGGGCGAACTAACTATGGCTACACCTTC	CASSELRGRTNYGYTF
TRBV12-5	TRBJ2-1	.	TRBD2	TGTGCTAGTGCTATAGCGGGATACAATGAGCAGTTCTTC	CASAIAGYNEQFF
TRBV6-1	TRBJ1-1	.	.	TGTGCCAGCAGTGAAATGGGGCCCCCAAGTGATGAAGCTTTCTTT	CASSEMGPPSDEAFF
TRBV6-6	TRBJ2-7	.	.	TGTGCCAGCAGTTACGACGGGACTTCGGGATACGAGCAGTACTTC	CASSYDGTSGYEQYF
TRBV10-1	TRBJ2-7	few	TRBD2	TGCGCCAGCAGTCGGGAAGCGGGAGTGGAACACGAGCAGTACTTC	CASSREAGVEHEQYF
TRBV4-1	TRBJ2-1	.	TRBD2	TGCGCCAGCAGCGGATATGGGACTAGCGGGAGTAATGAGCAGTTCTTC	CASSGYGTSGSNEQFF
TRBV16	TRBJ2-7	once	.	TGTGCCAGCAGCCAATCGGTCCGGAGCTACGAGCAGTACTTC	CASSQSVRSYEQYF
TRBV18	TRBJ1-2	.	TRBD1	TGTGCCAGCTCCCGCTTACAGGGGATATCGGATGGCTACACCTTC	CASSRLQGISDGYTF
TRBV9	TRBJ2-5	.	.	TGTGCCAGCAGCGTAGCGGTCGGGTCTCGAACCGCCCAAGAGACCCAGTACTTC	CASSVAVGSRTAQETQYF
TRBV3-1/TRBV3-2	TRBJ2-7	.	.	TGTGCCAGCAGCCAAGGTGCGGTGAGCTCCTACGAGCAGTACTTC	CASSQGAVSSYEQYF
TRBV2	TRBJ1-1	.	.	TGTGCCAGCAGTCCCGGACAGAACACTGAAGCTTTCTTT	CASSPGQNTEAFF
TRBV5-4	TRBJ2-5	.	TRBD2	TGTGCCAGCAGCAGGACTAGCGGGGGGGCTGTAGAGACCCAGTACTTC	CASSRTSGGAVETQYF
TRBV7-2	TRBJ2-7	.	TRBD2	TGTGCCAGCAGCTTGATGACTAGCCTCTACGAGCAGTACTTC	CASSLMTSLYEQYF
TRBV19	TRBJ1-5	.	.	TGTGCCAGTAGCGGGACTGGAAATCAGCCCCAGCATTTT	CASSGTGNQPQHF
TRBV11-3	TRBJ2-1	.	.	TGTGCCAGCAGCTTAGGGGTCCACAGGGAACATGAGCAGTTCTTC	CASSLGVHREHEQFF
TRBV7-9	TRBJ2-7	.	TRBD1	TGTGCCAGCAGCTTTCCGGGACAGGGGATCCGCGAGCAGTACTTC	CASSFPGQGIREQYF
TRBV6-2/TRBV6-3	TRBJ2-2	.	.	TGTGCCAGCAGTTACTCATTGGCGGGCGCGAACACCGGGGAGCTGTTTTTT	CASSYSLAGANTGELFF
TRBV7-3	TRBJ2-3	.	.	TGTGCCAGCAGCCACTCGGGGGGCACAGATACGCAGTATTTT	CASSHSGGTDTQYF
TRBV14	TRBJ1-3	many	.	TGTGCCAGCAGCCAAGACGGGGAGTATCTTAACACCATATATTTT	CASSQDGEYLNTIYF
TRBV7-9	TRBJ1-2	.	TRBD1	TGTGCCAGCAGCCATGGGACAGGAGCCTATGGCTACACCTTC	CASSHGTGAYGYTF
TRBV5-1	TRBJ2-3	.	TRBD2	TGCGCCAGCGGCACCAGCGGGGGGACAGATACGCAGTATTTT	CASGTSGGTDTQYF
TRBV6-2/TRBV6-3	TRBJ2-1	.	TRBD2	TGTGCCAGCAGTGAGGGACTAGCGGGAGAAATCTTC	CASSEGLAGEIF
TRBV10-3	TRBJ1-1	.	.	TGTGCCATCAGTGAGTCGATGGTCAGGGGCTCCACTGAAGCTTTCTTT	CAISESMVRGSTEAFF
TRBV5-4	TRBJ2-5	.	TRBD2	TGTGCCAGCAGCTTGCACAAGCGGGGGTACCAAGAGACCCAGTACTTC	CASSLHKRGYQETQYF
TRBV27	TRBJ2-5	.	TRBD2	TGTGCCAGCAGTAGCGGGGAACAAGAGACCCAGTACTTC	CASSSGEQETQYF
TRBV5-3	TRBJ2-1	.	TRBD2	TGTGCCAGAAGCCTAACTACTAGCGGGGGGGCCCACAATGAGCAGTTCTTC	CARSLTTSGGAHNEQFF
TRBV11-2	TRBJ1-5	.	.	TGTGCCAGCAGCTTAACGTGGGGCGACCAGCCCCAGCATTTT	CASSLTWGDQPQHF
TRBV4-3	TRBJ2-7	once	TRBD2	TGCGCCAGCAGCCAACAACCGGGGGGGCCCTACGAGCAGTACTTC	CASSQQPGGPYEQYF
TRBV10-3	TRBJ1-1	.	TRBD1	TGTGCCATCAGTGCGGAGGGGGCAGGGGCTTTCTTT	CAISAEGAGAFF
TRBV12-3/TRBV12-4	TRBJ1-5	.	.	TGTGCCAGCAGCACGGGTGTTCAGCCCCAGCATTTT	CASSTGVQPQHF
TRBV19	TRBJ1-3	once	.	TGTGCCAGTGCGACCCAGGGTCCTGGAAACACCATATATTTT	CASATQGPGNTIYF
TRBV19	TRBJ1-5	once	TRBD1	TGTGCCAGTAGCCGGACAGGTGGCAATCAGCCCCAGCATTTT	CASSRTGGNQPQHF
TRBV28	TRBJ2-1	once	.	TGTGCCAGCAGTCCCGGGACGGGACTTTACAATGAGCAGTTCTTC	CASSPGTGLYNEQFF
TRBV7-9	TRBJ1-2	.	.	TGTGCCAGCAGCTTATCGCGGGGGCCCGGCTACACCTTC	CASSLSRGPGYTF
TRBV6-5	TRBJ2-1	.	TRBD1	TGTGCCAGCAGATACGCCGGGACAGGGGAGAATGAGCAGTTCTTC	CASRYAGTGENEQFF
TRBV5-1	TRBJ1-2	.	TRBD1	TGCGCCAGCAGCGAATCCGGGACAGGGGGGACGGGGGGCTACACCTTC	CASSESGTGGTGGYTF